Listed below are T cell receptor beta chains from one sample, sequenced in a study of technical replicates of blood from a few donors. The table came from immunoSEQ multiplex PCR; TCRdb's copy has only in-frame clones and leaves some out. The table lists over 50,000 clones, around 86% of them singletons. Sequencing used PBMCs. All receptors derive from a human donor in good health. Some clones in this sample may be carry-over from other donors' samples. Both conserved end residues are part of each CDR3. A D gene is named only where the DNA matches it firmly. Clone sizes are given selectively: once, few, many, or a class where the clone is expanded.

-,TRBJ1-3,-,TRBV18,CASSPGSQRNTIYF,TGTGCCAGCTCACCGGGCAGCCAAAGAAACACCATATATTTT
-,TRBJ2-7,-,TRBV4-1,CASSQDQGYRSYEQYF,TGCGCCAGCAGCCAAGATCAGGGATACCGTTCCTACGAGCAGTACTTC
TRBD1,TRBJ2-1,few,TRBV7-3,CASSYDWTGSYNEQFF,TGTGCCAGCAGCTACGATTGGACAGGATCCTACAATGAGCAGTTCTTC
TRBD2,TRBJ2-3,-,TRBV7-2,CASSKLAGETTDTQYF,TGTGCCAGCAGCAAATTAGCGGGGGAAACCACAGATACGCAGTATTTT
TRBD2,TRBJ2-7,-,TRBV25-1,CASSLLAGDGEQYF,TGTGCCAGCAGTTTACTAGCGGGGGATGGCGAGCAGTACTTC
TRBD1,TRBJ1-5,-,TRBV28,CASRQGAGGGKPQHF,TGTGCCAGCAGACAGGGGGCAGGTGGGGGTAAGCCCCAGCATTTT
-,TRBJ1-2,-,TRBV19,CASSILQHYGYTF,TGTGCCAGTAGTATCCTACAGCACTATGGCTACACCTTC
-,TRBJ1-6,-,TRBV9,CASSVEESSYNSPLHF,TGTGCCAGCAGCGTAGAAGAGAGCTCCTATAATTCACCCCTCCACTTT
-,TRBJ1-6,-,TRBV10-3,CAISAEENSPLHF,TGTGCCATCAGTGCGGAGGAAAATTCACCCCTCCACTTT
TRBD1,TRBJ1-2,once,TRBV6-6,CASSYGQGDYGYTF,TGTGCCAGCAGTTACGGGCAGGGGGACTATGGCTACACCTTC
-,TRBJ2-2,-,TRBV11-2,CASSLIRDGELFF,TGTGCCAGCAGCTTAATTCGGGACGGGGAGCTGTTTTTT
TRBD1,TRBJ1-4,-,TRBV28,CASQGGPGTNEKLFF,TGTGCCAGCCAGGGGGGTCCAGGGACTAATGAAAAACTGTTTTTT
TRBD1,TRBJ2-7,-,TRBV14,CASSIGQGSSYEQYF,TGTGCCAGCAGCATCGGACAGGGGTCCTCCTACGAGCAGTACTTC
-,TRBJ1-2,-,TRBV18,CASSPGQNYGYTF,TGTGCCAGCTCACCCGGACAGAACTATGGCTACACCTTC
TRBD1,TRBJ1-6,-,TRBV10-3,CAISERSGGNNSPLHF,TGTGCCATCAGTGAGAGGTCAGGGGGTAATAATTCACCCCTCCACTTT
TRBD2,TRBJ2-3,-,TRBV2,CASSEGGGAWDTQYF,TGTGCCAGCAGTGAAGGCGGGGGGGCATGGGATACGCAGTATTTT
-,TRBJ2-7,-,TRBV5-1,CASSIRSALSYEQYF,TGCGCCAGCAGCATCCGAAGCGCCCTCTCCTACGAGCAGTACTTC
TRBD1,TRBJ2-3,once,TRBV9,CASSGTGTGGPRSTDTQYF,TGTGCCAGCAGCGGAACCGGGACAGGGGGCCCTCGAAGCACAGATACGCAGTATTTT
-,TRBJ1-6,-,TRBV7-8,CASSSAKNNNSPLHF,TGTGCCAGCAGCAGCGCAAAGAATAATAATTCACCCCTCCACTTT
TRBD1,TRBJ2-3,-,TRBV7-8,CASASGQGRVDTQYF,TGTGCCAGTGCTTCGGGACAGGGGCGGGTGGATACGCAGTATTTT
-,TRBJ2-3,-,TRBV6-5,CASSRRVSTDTQYF,TGTGCCAGCAGTAGGCGGGTTAGCACAGATACGCAGTATTTT
-,TRBJ2-1,-,TRBV2,CASSSGEGSYNEQFF,TGTGCCAGCAGTTCAGGGGAAGGGTCCTACAATGAGCAGTTCTTC
-,TRBJ2-7,-,TRBV27,CASSIMYPGRPGAYEQYF,TGTGCCAGCAGCATAATGTACCCGGGCAGGCCAGGGGCCTACGAGCAGTACTTC
-,TRBJ2-1,-,TRBV4-3,CASSQDPQGYNEQFF,TGCGCCAGCAGCCAAGATCCCCAGGGATATAATGAGCAGTTCTTC
TRBD1,TRBJ2-1,once,TRBV10-3,CATTAGTGDYEQFF,TGTGCCACCACAGCTGGGACAGGGGACTATGAGCAGTTCTTC
TRBD2,TRBJ2-7,-,TRBV11-1,CASSPRGGGYEQYF,TGTGCCAGCAGCCCTCGGGGCGGGGGTTACGAGCAGTACTTC
TRBD1,TRBJ1-2,-,TRBV27,CASSQTGNYGYTF,TGTGCCAGCAGTCAGACAGGGAACTATGGCTACACCTTC